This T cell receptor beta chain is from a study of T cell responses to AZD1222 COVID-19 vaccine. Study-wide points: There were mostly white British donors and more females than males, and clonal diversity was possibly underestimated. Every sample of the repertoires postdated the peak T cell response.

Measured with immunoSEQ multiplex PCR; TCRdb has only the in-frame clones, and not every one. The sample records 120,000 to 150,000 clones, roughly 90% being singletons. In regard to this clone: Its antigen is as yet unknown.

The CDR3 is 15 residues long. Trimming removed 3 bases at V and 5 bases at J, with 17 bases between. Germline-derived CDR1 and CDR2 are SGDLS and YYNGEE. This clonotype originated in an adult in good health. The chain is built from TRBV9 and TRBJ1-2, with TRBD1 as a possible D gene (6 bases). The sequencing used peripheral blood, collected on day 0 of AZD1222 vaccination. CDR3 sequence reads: CASSGYLGAGYGYTF. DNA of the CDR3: TGTGCCAGCAGCGGCTACCTGGGGGCGGGGTATGGCTACACCTTC.